The source of this TCR beta chain is a study of Ad26.COV2.S vaccination and SARS-CoV-2 variants. Only in-frame clones appear in the TCRdb table, and some are missing; sequencing was by immunoSEQ multiplex PCR. The data hold about 280,000 clones, with around 87% observed a single time. Treatment defined: around 19 received Ad26.COV2.S at low or high dose, single or two shots; about five received placebo; per-sample allocation not given. Specimens were obtained on day 63 following the first vaccine or placebo injection. Trimming removed 5 bases from V and 3 bases from J, with 11 bases in between. The CDR3 length is 13 residues. Germline lookup yields CDR1 SGHRS and CDR2 YFSETQ.

This material consisted of peripheral blood, taken in a trial of Ad26.COV2.S vaccine versus placebo. This receptor was obtained from a person aged 18-65 years who received the Ad26.COV2.S COVID-19 vaccine or a placebo. V is TRBV5-1 and J is TRBJ1-2; D possibly corresponds to TRBD1 (6 bases). CDR3 coding DNA: TGCGCCAGCAGTCTGGGGGCCGACTATGGCTACACCTTC. It is translated as CASSLGADYGYTF. The full variable domain, rest sourced from reference TRBV5-1 and TRBJ1-2, is KAGVTQTPRYLIKTRGQQVTLSCSPISGHRSVSWYQQTPGQGLQFLFEYFSETQRNKGNFPGRFSGRQFSNSRSEMNVSTLELGDSALYLCASSLGADYGYTFGSGTRLTVV.